The 23 T cell receptor beta chains in this list originate from one sample, sequenced in a study of blood T cell repertoires in COVID-19. TCRdb keeps only in-frame clones here, not all; method: immunoSEQ multiplex PCR. The data show 130,000 to 150,000 clones, roughly 86% seen once. The sample comprised peripheral blood. These receptors were taken from a man in his 70s with acute or convalescent COVID-19.

The chain has TRBV27 and TRBJ2-4; 7 bases line up with TRBD2. Germline CDR1 reads MNHEY; CDR2 reads SMNVEV (reference sequence). This CDR3 is 15 amino acids long. J gave up 2 bases and V 2 bases, and 3 bases lay outside the gene matches. The CDR3: CASSLTGGSKNIQYF. In DNA form, the CDR3 reads TGTGCCAGCAGTTTAACGGGAGGCTCCAAAAACATTCAGTACTTC.

This sequence joins TRBV5-1 and TRBJ1-3; 8 bases agree with TRBD1. Per germline, CDR1 SGHRS and CDR2 YFSETQ. The CDR3 is 17 residues long. Trimming cost V 5 bases and J 3 bases; bases outside gene matches: 13. CDR3 nucleotide sequence: TGCGCCAGCAGTCGGGATTTACGGACAGGGAATGGAAACACCATATATTTT. Encoded protein: CASSRDLRTGNGNTIYF.

The J gene is TRBJ2-1, the V gene TRBV10-2, with TRBD2 matching over 8 bases. The CDR3 has 15 amino acids. V dropped 5 bases and J dropped 5; count of bases not matched to a gene: 8. Germline V CDR1 and CDR2: WSHSY, SAAADI. The CDR3: CASSISGVPNNEQFF. CDR3 sequence (DNA): TGCGCCAGCAGTATTAGCGGGGTCCCTAACAATGAGCAGTTCTTC.

The V gene is TRBV5-1, the J gene TRBJ2-7; D uncertain. Germline lookup yields CDR1 SGHRS and CDR2 YFSETQ. V lost 0 bases to trimming and J lost 2 bases, with 12 bases between them. The CDR3 runs to 15 residues. For the CDR3, the DNA is TGCGCCAGCAGCTTGGGGGCCCAGATCACCTACGAGCAGTACTTC. Translating it yields CASSLGAQITYEQYF.

This chain connects TRBV11-2 to TRBJ2-7, with 7 bases lining up with TRBD1. V lost 6 bases, J lost 2 bases, and 10 bases stayed unmatched. This CDR3 spans 15 amino acids. The germline gives CDR1 SGHAT, CDR2 FQNNGV. The CDR3 sequence: CASRPQGERTYEQYF. The CDR3 bases are TGTGCCAGCAGACCCCAGGGGGAACGTACCTACGAGCAGTACTTC.

This clone showed up just once. The J gene is TRBJ2-2, the V gene TRBV3-1 (or the pseudogene TRBV3-2); no definite D call. The CDR3 totals 15 residues. Per germline, CDR1 LGHDT and CDR2 YNNKEL (reference sequence). Trimming left V 1 base short and J 5 bases short, with 11 bases between. The CDR3 DNA reads TGTGCCAGCAGCCAAGGCCAGATATTGACCGGGGAGCTGTTTTTT. It yields the protein CASSQGQILTGELFF.

The J gene is TRBJ1-5, the V gene TRBV6-4; D perhaps matches TRBD1 (6 bases). V was clipped by 2 bases and J by 8 bases, with 16 bases between them. This CDR3 region has 15 residues. CDR1 MRHNA and CDR2 SNTAGT come from the germline V gene. The CDR3 reads CASSDRQEQGKPQHF. CDR3 in DNA: TGTGCCAGCAGTGACAGACAGGAGCAGGGGAAGCCCCAGCATTTT.

V gene TRBV27 combines with J gene TRBJ2-1, with 13 bases that match TRBD2. This CDR3 region has 14 residues. J lost 7 bases, V lost 7 bases, and 4 bases had no gene match. From germline, CDR1 is MNHEY and CDR2 SMNVEV (reference sequence). In nucleotides, the CDR3 is TGTGCCAGCATTACGACTAGCGGGAGGAATGAGCAGTTCTTC. Its protein product is CASITTSGRNEQFF.

The chain combines TRBV5-1 with TRBJ2-2, with 9 bases that match TRBD1. Germline-derived CDR1 and CDR2 are SGHRS and YFSETQ. The CDR3 spans 15 residues. The V and J ends lost 3 bases and 6 bases, in that order; junction bases with no gene match: 6. CDR3 bases: TGCGCCAGCAGCTCACTGACAGGGGGTCCCGGGGAGCTGTTTTTT. As protein: CASSSLTGGPGELFF.

The gene calls are TRBV28 and TRBJ1-6, with D unresolved. Germline V gene data show CDR1 as MDHEN and CDR2 as SYDVKM. Trimming left V 6 bases short and J 9 bases short, with 9 bases between. The CDR3 is 12 amino acids. The CDR3 DNA reads TGTGCCAGCAGCGTAGATGTTTCACCCCTCCACTTT. Encoded protein: CASSVDVSPLHF.

V is TRBV28 and J is TRBJ1-5; D remains unclear. Trimming took 7 bases from V and 4 from J, leaving 11 bases between them. There are 13 residues in the CDR3. The germline gives CDR1 MDHEN, CDR2 SYDVKM. CDR3: CASTLAGNQPQHF. As DNA, the CDR3 is TGTGCCAGCACCCTTGCGGGTAATCAGCCCCAGCATTTT.

The chain joins TRBV2 to TRBJ1-2, with D unclear. The germline V gene encodes CDR1 SNHLY and CDR2 FYNNEI. Trimming took 4 bases from V and 1 from J, leaving 10 bases between them. This CDR3 is built from 14 residues. CDR3 in amino acids: CASSGVGGNYGYTF. The CDR3 DNA sequence: TGTGCCAGCAGTGGTGTCGGCGGTAACTATGGCTACACCTTC.

The J gene is TRBJ2-4, the V gene TRBV24-1; TRBD1 matches at 8 bases. The ends lost 4 bases at V and 0 bases at J; junction bases unmatched: 7. CDR1 and CDR2 (germline): KGHDR, SFDVKD. The CDR3 covers 17 residues. CDR3 nucleotide sequence: TGTGCCACCAGTGACACCGGGACAGGACTAGCCAAAAACATTCAGTACTTC. This gives the protein CATSDTGTGLAKNIQYF.

The chain employs TRBV6-1 and TRBJ1-5; TRBD1 aligns across 8 bases. CDR1 is MNHNS and CDR2 is SASEGT in the germline V gene. With V trimmed by 2 bases and J by 7 bases, 4 bases remained unmatched. The CDR3 runs 14 residues. This CDR3 reads CASSEQSGGQPQHF. The CDR3 region has the DNA TGTGCCAGCAGTGAACAGTCAGGGGGCCAGCCCCAGCATTTT.

V usage is TRBV28 and J usage is TRBJ2-7, with TRBD2 matching 9 bases. The CDR3 length is 18 residues. Germline V gene sequence: CDR1 MDHEN, CDR2 SYDVKM. V lost 6 bases and J lost 2; bases outside the gene matches: 17. In nucleotides, the CDR3 is TGTGCCAGCAGAGTTTATTCTTTAGCGGGAGAATTCCCCTACGAGCAGTACTTC. Protein: CASRVYSLAGEFPYEQYF. The full variable domain, rest sourced from reference TRBV28 and TRBJ2-7, is DVKVTQSSRYLVKRTGEKVFLECVQDMDHENMFWYRQDPGLGLRLIYFSYDVKMKEKGDIPEGYSVSREKKERFSLILESASTNQTSMYLCASRVYSLAGEFPYEQYFGPGTRLTVT.

This clone was seen a single time. V gene TRBV3-1 (or the pseudogene TRBV3-2) combines with J gene TRBJ1-1, with D uncertain. The V end lost 0 bases, the J end lost 1 base, and 6 bases lay between the germline ends. Germline V gives CDR1 LGHDT, CDR2 YNNKEL (reference sequence). The CDR3 totals 14 residues. The CDR3 DNA sequence: TGTGCCAGCAGCCAAGAACGGGGGAACACTGAAGCTTTCTTT. Translated, it gives CASSQERGNTEAFF.

The rearrangement joins TRBV7-9 to TRBJ2-3; D uncertain. This CDR3 spans 13 amino acids. Looked up from germline, CDR1 is SEHNR and CDR2 is FQNEAQ (reference sequence). Trimming shortened V by 3 bases and J by 2 bases, and 6 bases separated the two germline ends. CDR3 in amino acids: CASSLSSTDTQYF. CDR3 bases: TGTGCCAGCAGCTTGTCATCCACAGATACGCAGTATTTT. Complete variable domain (other parts from reference TRBV7-9 and TRBJ2-3): DTGVSQNPRHKITKRGQNVTFRCDPISEHNRLYWYRQTLGQGPEFLTYFQNEAQLEKSRLLSDRFSAERPKGSFSTLEIQRTEQGDSAMYLCASSLSSTDTQYFGPGTRLTVL.

The genes are TRBV10-2 and TRBJ2-3; maybe TRBD1 (5 bases). The CDR3 consists of 16 residues. The V gene lost 3 bases and the J gene lost 4 bases, with 17 bases spanning the gap. The germline V gene has CDR1 WSHSY and CDR2 SAAADI. The CDR3 DNA reads as TGCGCCAGCAGTGACGAGGCAGGGTGGGCCGCAGATACGCAGTATTTT. Residues: CASSDEAGWAADTQYF.

The chain employs TRBV3-1 (or the pseudogene TRBV3-2) and TRBJ1-1, with 8 bases that match TRBD1. J lost 1 base, V lost 4 bases, and 8 bases had no gene match. CDR1 and CDR2 from the germline V gene are LGHDT and YNNKEL (reference sequence). The CDR3 is made up of 16 amino acids. The DNA for the CDR3 is TGTGCCAGCAGCCCGAGGCAGGGGGCGAGGAACACTGAAGCTTTCTTT. Translating it yields CASSPRQGARNTEAFF.

V and J are TRBV7-2 and TRBJ2-2, with a possible D match to TRBD1 (6 bases). The germline gives CDR1 SGHTA, CDR2 FQGNSA. Trimming took off 1 base at V and 4 bases at J, with 10 bases between the two ends. There are 15 residues in the CDR3. The CDR3 region is CASSLGQGSTGELFF. The CDR3, as DNA: TGTGCCAGCAGCTTAGGCCAGGGGAGCACCGGGGAGCTGTTTTTT. The full variable domain, completed using reference TRBV7-2 and TRBJ2-2, is GAGVSQSPSNKVTEKGKDVELRCDPISGHTALYWYRQSLGQGLEFLIYFQGNSAPDKSGLPSDRFSAERTGGSVSTLTIQRTQQEDSAVYLCASSLGQGSTGELFFGEGSRLTVL.

The chain couples TRBV5-1 to TRBJ2-1; D may be TRBD2 (6 bases). The germline gives CDR1 SGHRS, CDR2 YFSETQ. The CDR3 covers 15 residues. Trimming removed 1 base from V and 7 bases from J, with 15 bases in between. The CDR3 bases are TGCGCCAGCAGCTTGTGGGCGGGACCCCGTAATGAGCAGTTCTTC. It encodes CASSLWAGPRNEQFF.

J is TRBJ2-1 and V is TRBV7-8; 7 bases are shared with TRBD2. The V segment lost 5 bases and the J segment 1 base; nucleotides outside the gene matches: 2. Per the germline V gene, CDR1 is SGHVS and CDR2 is FQNEAQ. CDR3 length: 14 amino acids. CDR3 residues: CASSPGGSYNEQFF. CDR3 nucleotides: TGTGCCAGCAGCCCCGGGGGGTCCTACAATGAGCAGTTCTTC. Full variable domain (outside the CDR3, taken from reference TRBV7-8 and TRBJ2-1): GAGVSQSPRYKVAKRGQDVALRCDPISGHVSLFWYQQALGQGPEFLTYFQNEAQLDKSGLPSDRFFAERPEGSVSTLKIQRTQQEDSAVYLCASSPGGSYNEQFFGPGTRLTVL.

The chain carries TRBV5-1 and TRBJ2-1; 10 bases are a match to TRBD2. The CDR3 has 17 amino acids. Germline V gene sequence: CDR1 SGHRS, CDR2 YFSETQ. Trimming cost V 3 bases and J 4 bases; bases outside gene matches: 10. In DNA, the CDR3 is TGCGCCAGCAGCTCGACCCCTCAGCGGGAGGGATACAATGAGCAGTTCTTC. This translates into CASSSTPQREGYNEQFF.